A few counts support the clone carrying this T cell receptor beta chain. Trimming shortened V by 5 bases and J by 6 bases, and 14 bases separated the two germline ends. Germline loops: CDR1 MDHEN, CDR2 SYDVKM. The CDR3 is made up of 13 amino acids. The sample belongs to a study of identical twins. TCRdb re-called the 5' RACE reads through MiXCR, storing one row per CDR3 protein. The sample consists of 350,000 or so distinct CDR3 sequences, 9% to 15% of them appearing once. The data also belong to a second study, concerning yellow fever vaccine responses in identical twins.

The chain carries TRBV28 and TRBJ2-7; D is perhaps TRBD2 (7 bases). This TCR was recovered from a woman under 30 in good health. Sequenced material: CD8+ T cells sorted from blood. The CDR3 spells CASSGSGGLEQYV. The CDR3 nucleotides read TGTGCCAGCAGTGGGTCGGGGGGCCTCGAGCAGTACGTC.